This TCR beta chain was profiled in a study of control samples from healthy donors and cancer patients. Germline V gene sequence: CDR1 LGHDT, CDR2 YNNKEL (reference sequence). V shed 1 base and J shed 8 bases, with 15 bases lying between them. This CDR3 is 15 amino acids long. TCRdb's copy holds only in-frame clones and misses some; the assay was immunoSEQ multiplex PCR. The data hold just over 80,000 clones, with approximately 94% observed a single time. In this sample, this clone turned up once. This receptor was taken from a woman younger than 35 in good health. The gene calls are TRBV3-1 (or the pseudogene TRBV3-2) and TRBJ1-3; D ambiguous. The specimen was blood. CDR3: CASSQVLSNMHTIYF. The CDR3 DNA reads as TGTGCCAGCAGCCAAGTCTTGTCGAATATGCACACCATATATTTT.